The T cell receptor (beta chain) described here comes from a study of regulatory T cells in long-lasting Graves disease. General study results and limits: Persistent disease was characterized by preferential usage of TRBV28, TRBJ1-2 and TRBJ2-5. Thyroid tissue went unstudied; only peripheral blood was examined. Lower TCR diversity was seen in persistent Graves' patients than in newly diagnosed ones.

Construction of TCR beta libraries relied on iRepertoire HTBI primers and on Arm-PCR targeting CDR3 regions. A single record per CDR3 protein comes from TCRdb applying MiXCR to the multiplex PCR reads. The sample has hundreds of thousands of distinct CDR3 sequences, 15% seen once. Time point: newly diagnosed GD, antithyroid drugs for less than 3 months. The authors made the TCR library using RNA they extracted from PBMCs. Into tubes containing EDTA, roughly 8.3 milliliters of peripheral blood were drawn. The CDR3 runs to 16 residues. Germline V gives CDR1 MDHEN, CDR2 SYDVKM. The germline V and J ends were trimmed by 4 bases and 3 bases, with 19 bases remaining between them. This clonotype has only a few counts. The antigen remains unidentified.

The specimen comprised peripheral blood mononuclear cells (PBMCs), sampled at new diagnosis, from a patient treated with antithyroid drugs. This receptor was obtained from a female donor with Graves disease. The V and J genes are TRBV28 and TRBJ2-7; weak D call: TRBD2 (6 bases). The CDR3 region is CASSSPTNGGIYEQYF. The CDR3 nucleotides read TGTGCCAGCAGTTCCCCCACGAACGGGGGAATCTACGAGCAGTACTTC.